This note documents a single TCR beta chain sequence. Its antigen remains unidentified. These data are taken from a study of long-term antiretroviral therapy in people with HIV. Overall study findings and caveats: The study found that diversity rose after ART but stayed below transplant donor controls.

Every donor contributed at least one pre-ART and at least two post-ART PBMC samples. Treatment locations for all participants with HIV were in the United States. Run at survey level, the immunoSEQ assay was version v3.0. Generated by immunoSEQ multiplex PCR, the TCRdb table keeps only in-frame clones and is missing some. The repertoire consists of about 40,000 clones, with around 83% occurring once and the leading ten covering 6.2%. This CDR3 spans 16 amino acids. V gave up 4 bases and J gave up 2 bases; unmatched junction bases: 8. Per germline, CDR1 SGHRS and CDR2 YFSETQ. The receptor was isolated from a man younger than 30 with HIV. This chain connects TRBV5-1 to TRBJ2-2; TRBD1 aligns across 7 bases. The material was unsorted PBMCs, obtained 1 year after starting antiretroviral therapy. DNA for the CDR3: TGCGCCAGCAGCCTTACAGGGGCGCCTAACACCGGGGAGCTGTTTTTT. This translates into CASSLTGAPNTGELFF.